The 3 T cell receptor beta chains reported below all come from one sample, sequenced in a study of early T cells in non-severe SARS-CoV-2 infection. One entry per CDR3 protein results from TCRdb running MiXCR on the 5' RACE reads. This table has about 19,000 distinct CDR3 sequences, approximately 4% appearing once. What was sequenced was whole blood. The receptor source for this set is an adult who was a healthcare worker with PCR-confirmed SARS-CoV-2 infection or an uninfected control (not recorded which).

This clonotype was recorded at least ten times. The chain recombines TRBV5-1 with TRBJ2-7; D might be TRBD1 (6 bases). Germline lookup yields CDR1 SGHRS and CDR2 YFSETQ. CDR3 length equals 12 residues. Trimming took 4 bases from V and 2 from J, leaving 7 bases between them. The DNA of the CDR3 is TGCGCCAGCAGCGGGGACACCTACGAGCAGTACTTC. Translation gives CASSGDTYEQYF.

This clonotype appeared many times. The rearrangement links TRBV7-6 to TRBJ2-3; 10 positions agree with TRBD1. V shed 5 bases and J 3 bases; nucleotides not matched to a gene: 2. This CDR3 has 14 amino acids. Germline V gene sequence: CDR1 SGHVS, CDR2 FNYEAQ. CDR3 bases: TGTGCCAGCAGCAGGACAGGGGGGACAGATACGCAGTATTTT. Residues: CASSRTGGTDTQYF.

In this sample, this clonotype is medium-sized (0.01 to 0.1%). The genes are TRBV6-5 and TRBJ2-6; 9 bases are a match to TRBD2. There are 18 residues in the CDR3. The trim removed 4 bases at V and 0 bases at J, leaving 7 bases unmatched. Germline assignment: CDR1 MNHEY and CDR2 SVGAGI. The CDR3 sequence is CASSFASGASSGANVLTF. The CDR3 DNA follows: TGTGCCAGCAGTTTTGCTAGCGGGGCCAGCTCTGGGGCCAACGTCCTGACTTTC.